This passage covers 28 T cell receptor beta chains from one sample sequenced in a study of graft-versus-host responses after intestinal transplantation (dated by TCRdb to the early 2020s). The library came from the immunoSEQ multiplex PCR assay. The clones in this table, taken by TCRdb from immuneACCESS, are in-frame only. Not every clone is retained; where verified, under half of the shortfall comes from an unresolved V gene, and the cause of the rest is unknown. The sample profile shows roughly 16,000 clones; 38% of them were found once. The top ten hold approximately 3.5% of the sample. The sample's time point label, in plain terms: cells obtained before transplantation from donor or recipient. Mixed lymphocyte reactions plated 200,000 CFSE-labeled pre-transplant responders with 200,000 irradiated violet-dye-labeled stimulators and were cultured for roughly 6 days. Here the sequenced sample was alloreactive CD8+ T cells from a mixed lymphocyte reaction culture, taken before intestinal transplant. The cell subset or site label of this sample denotes: CFSE-low proliferating T cells sorted from roughly six-day pre-transplant mixed lymphocyte reaction (GvH or HvG direction). Every receptor here comes from a human patient who received an intestinal transplant.

This sequence joins TRBV7-4 and TRBJ1-5, with 8 bases identical to TRBD1. With V trimmed by 0 bases and J by 4 bases, 11 bases remained unmatched. The CDR3 runs to 18 residues. Germline CDR1 SGHVT, CDR2 SQSDAQ. The CDR3 loop is CASSLAVTGTGNNQPQHF. In DNA, the CDR3 is TGTGCCAGCAGCTTAGCTGTGACCGGGACAGGCAATAATCAGCCCCAGCATTTT.

The chain couples TRBV18 to TRBJ1-6, with D maybe TRBD1 (5 bases). This CDR3 is built from 16 residues. V was clipped by 6 bases and J by 2 bases, with 14 bases between them. CDR1 and CDR2 from the germline V gene are KGHSH and LQKENI. This chain's CDR3 is CASSLRGRAYNSPLHF. CDR3 coding DNA: TGTGCCAGCTCTCTCCGCGGCAGGGCCTATAATTCACCCCTCCACTTT.

V is TRBV27 and J is TRBJ2-1; D might be TRBD2 (5 bases). CDR3 length equals 14 residues. Trimming left V 4 bases short and J 5 bases short, with 12 bases between. The V gene's germline CDR1 is MNHEY and CDR2 SMNVEV (reference sequence). CDR3 nucleotides: TGTGCCAGCAGTTCCCTAGGACTCAACAATGAGCAGTTCTTC. It translates to CASSSLGLNNEQFF.

This clone has just a few counts. The chain uses TRBV5-4 and TRBJ2-1; D not resolved. V was pared by 2 bases and J by 2 bases, with 11 bases between. From germline, CDR1 is SGHNT and CDR2 YYREEE (reference sequence). The CDR3 sequence is 15 residues long. As DNA, the CDR3 is TGTGCCAGCAGCTTACGGTGGGTCGCCTACAATGAGCAGTTCTTC. Encoded protein: CASSLRWVAYNEQFF. The variable domain in full, with the rest retrieved from reference TRBV5-4 and TRBJ2-1, is ETGVTQSPTHLIKTRGQQVTLRCSSQSGHNTVSWYQQALGQGPQFIFQYYREEENGRGNFPPRFSGLQFPNYSSELNVNALELDDSALYLCASSLRWVAYNEQFFGPGTRLTVL.

By sample fraction, this clone is medium-sized (0.01 to 0.1%). The CDR3 loop reads CASRSAGTRKAYEQYF. The CDR3 DNA is TGTGCCAGCAGAAGCGCAGGGACTAGGAAGGCCTACGAGCAGTACTTC. The chain has TRBV7-9 and TRBJ2-7, with TRBD2 identical over 8 bases. Trimming at V came to 6 bases and at J to 2 bases, leaving 12 bases not matched to a gene. The germline CDR1 and CDR2 sequences are SEHNR and FQNEAQ (reference sequence). This CDR3 contains 16 residues.

The chain carries TRBV6-6 and TRBJ2-1; no definite D call. The germline CDR1 and CDR2 sequences are MNHNY and SVGAGI (reference sequence). V shed 8 bases and J shed 0 bases, with 11 bases lying between them. The CDR3 sequence is 14 residues long. In DNA, the CDR3 is TGTGCCAGCGGGTCAGAAGACTCCTACAATGAGCAGTTCTTC. Protein sequence: CASGSEDSYNEQFF.

This clone was seen only a few times. V gene TRBV28 combines with J gene TRBJ2-3; D remains unclear. Germline values: CDR1 MDHEN, CDR2 SYDVKM. CDR3 length: 17 residues. Between the trimmed V and J ends, which lost 6 bases and 3 bases, there was a span of 22 bases. The DNA for the CDR3 is TGTGCCAGCAGCCACCCTTTACAAGGAGTCGGAACAGATACGCAGTATTTT. It codes for CASSHPLQGVGTDTQYF.

This clone was detected only a few times. V and J are TRBV7-8 and TRBJ2-1; 9 bases are a match to TRBD2. The J segment lost 6 bases and the V segment lost 1 base, leaving 10 bases of the junction unmatched. CDR1 is SGHVS, CDR2 FQNEAQ, per germline. The CDR3 sequence is 17 residues long. CDR3 bases: TGTGCCAGCAGCTTAGGTGTCGGTAGCGGGAGCCTCAATGAGCAGTTCTTC. Translating gives CASSLGVGSGSLNEQFF. The variable domain in full, completed from reference TRBV7-8 and TRBJ2-1, reads GAGVSQSPRYKVAKRGQDVALRCDPISGHVSLFWYQQALGQGPEFLTYFQNEAQLDKSGLPSDRFFAERPEGSVSTLKIQRTQQEDSAVYLCASSLGVGSGSLNEQFFGPGTRLTVL.

The V call is TRBV5-1, the J call TRBJ2-4; 13 positions match TRBD2. In germline, CDR1 is SGHRS, CDR2 YFSETQ. CDR3 length: 15 amino acids. Trimming took 4 bases from V and 5 from J; bases not matched to a gene: 3. The CDR3 is CASSPGLAGENIQYF. In DNA form, the CDR3 reads TGCGCCAGCAGCCCCGGACTAGCGGGGGAAAACATTCAGTACTTC.

Notes on this clone: A much larger clone differs from this one at a single base, so this may be a read error. V and J are TRBV9 and TRBJ2-2, with D perhaps matching TRBD2 (6 bases). Trimming took 3 bases from V and 5 from J, leaving 14 bases between them. There are 15 residues in the CDR3. CDR1 is SGDLS, CDR2 YYNGEE, per germline. CDR3 residues: CASSGGGAETGELFF. CDR3 in DNA: TGTGCCAGCAGCGGGGGCGGGGCCGAGACCGGGGAGCTGTTTTTT.

V gene TRBV2 combines with J gene TRBJ2-5; TRBD2 matches at 7 bases. J lost 7 bases, V lost 7 bases, and 3 bases had no gene match. The CDR3 runs to 11 residues. Germline assignment: CDR1 SNHLY and CDR2 FYNNEI. The CDR3 loop is CASTGRTTQYF. CDR3 DNA sequence: TGTGCCAGCACCGGGAGGACGACCCAGTACTTC. The full variable domain, with the rest looked up from reference TRBV2 and TRBJ2-5, is EPEVTQTPSHQVTQMGQEVILRCVPISNHLYFYWYRQILGQKVEFLVSFYNNEISEKSEIFDDQFSVERPDGSNFTLKIRSTKLEDSAMYFCASTGRTTQYFGPGTRLLVL.

J is TRBJ2-7 and V is TRBV29-1; either TRBD1 or TRBD2 may fit D (5 bases each). This CDR3 comprises 16 residues. With 6 bases removed from V and 0 bases from J, the gap between germline ends came to 21 bases. Germline CDR1 SQVTM, CDR2 ANQGSEA. The CDR3 DNA reads as TGCAGCGTCGGGACGTTGGTCTCCTCCAGCTCCTACGAGCAGTACTTC. Protein sequence: CSVGTLVSSSSYEQYF.

This clone appeared a few times. The V call is TRBV5-5, the J call TRBJ1-5, with D unresolved. Trimming removed 4 bases from V and 0 bases from J, with 20 bases in between. Germline CDR1 reads SGHKS; CDR2 reads YYEKEE (reference sequence). The CDR3 covers 18 residues. The CDR3 DNA is TGTGCCAGCAGCCACCGGGAAGAAGAACTAAATAGCAATCAGCCCCAGCATTTT. Translated, it gives CASSHREEELNSNQPQHF. Full variable domain (remainder filled in from reference TRBV5-5 and TRBJ1-5): DAGVTQSPTHLIKTRGQQVTLRCSPISGHKSVSWYQQVLGQGPQFIFQYYEKEERGRGNFPDRFSARQFPNYSSELNVNALLLGDSALYLCASSHREEELNSNQPQHFGDGTRLSIL.

The chain has TRBV5-8 and TRBJ2-1; TRBD1 matches 9 bases. The germline V gene encodes CDR1 SGHTS and CDR2 YDEGEE. Losses at the gene ends were 3 bases for V and 6 bases for J; bases not matched to a gene: 16. CDR3 length equals 18 residues. In DNA, the CDR3 is TGTGCCAGCAGCTCGGGACAGGGAGTTTTCCTTAGTATCAATGAGCAGTTCTTC. Translation: CASSSGQGVFLSINEQFF. The full variable domain, completed using reference TRBV5-8 and TRBJ2-1, is EAGVTQSPTHLIKTRGQQATLRCSPISGHTSVYWYQQALGLGLQFLLWYDEGEERNRGNFPPRFSGRQFPNYSSELNVNALELEDSALYLCASSSGQGVFLSINEQFFGPGTRLTVL.

The chain has TRBV7-8 and TRBJ2-7; 10 positions agree with TRBD2. The J segment lost 1 base and the V segment lost 3 bases, leaving 9 bases of the junction unmatched. CDR3 size: 17 residues. Germline lookup yields CDR1 SGHVS and CDR2 FQNEAQ. The DNA for the CDR3 is TGTGCCAGCAGCTTCTTAGCGGGAGGCCTCTGGTCCTACGAGCAGTACTTC. It yields the protein CASSFLAGGLWSYEQYF.

The chain is built from TRBV21-1 and TRBJ2-2; the listed D gene, TRBD1, was not tested against the DNA. TRBV21-1 is tagged as a pseudogene. There are 15 residues in the CDR3. The CDR3: CASSNRDRNTGELFF. In DNA form, the CDR3 reads TGTGCCAGCAGCAACCGGGACAGGAACACCGGGGAGCTGTTTTTT.

This clone has just a few counts. The gene calls are TRBV6-5 and TRBJ2-7; 8 bases fit TRBD2. In germline, CDR1 is MNHEY, CDR2 SVGAGI. With V trimmed by 7 bases and J by 2 bases, 7 bases remained unmatched. The CDR3 spans 14 residues. The CDR3, as DNA: TGTGCCAGCACGGGCGGGAGGAAAACCTACGAGCAGTACTTC. Protein: CASTGGRKTYEQYF.

The chain couples TRBV19 to TRBJ1-3; D is perhaps TRBD1 (6 bases). Germline CDR1 and CDR2: LNHDA and SQIVND (reference sequence). This CDR3 is 16 amino acids long. Between the trimmed V and J ends, which lost 3 bases and 0 bases, there was a span of 12 bases. As DNA, the CDR3 is TGTGCCAGTAGTATGGACAGCTACAACTCTGGAAACACCATATATTTT. It yields the protein CASSMDSYNSGNTIYF.

The chain joins TRBV5-1 to TRBJ2-7; weak D call: TRBD2 (6 bases). The CDR3 length is 15 residues. Between the trimmed V and J ends, which lost 2 bases and 4 bases, there was a span of 16 bases. CDR1 is SGHRS and CDR2 is YFSETQ in the germline V gene. In DNA form, the CDR3 reads TGCGCCAGCAGCTTTATCCTAGCGCCGTATTACGAGCAGTACTTC. Residues: CASSFILAPYYEQYF.

This clone has a handful of counts. The chain joins TRBV12-5 to TRBJ2-1; 12 positions agree with TRBD2. Trimming at V came to 2 bases and at J to 6 bases, leaving 8 bases not matched to a gene. This CDR3 comprises 17 residues. Germline CDR1 is LGHNT and CDR2 is FRNRAP. CDR3 sequence reads: CASGLTRLAGVSNEQFF. In DNA, the CDR3 is TGTGCTAGTGGTTTGACCCGACTAGCGGGAGTTTCCAATGAGCAGTTCTTC.

In this sample, this clone turned up a few times. The gene calls are TRBV6-6 and TRBJ2-7, with 7 positions matching TRBD2. Germline-derived CDR1 and CDR2 are MNHNY and SVGAGI (reference sequence). The CDR3 spans 14 residues. V shed 2 bases, J shed 6 bases, and the junction held 7 bases outside the gene matches. This CDR3 is CASSYGLAELEQYF. CDR3 bases: TGTGCCAGCAGTTACGGGCTAGCGGAACTCGAGCAGTACTTC.

The V call is TRBV7-8, the J call TRBJ1-6; tentatively, D is TRBD1 (5 bases). V lost 5 bases to trimming and J lost 1 base, with 15 bases between them. This CDR3 region has 17 residues. Looked up from germline, CDR1 is SGHVS and CDR2 is FQNEAQ. The CDR3 is CASSHPRGVSYNSPLHF. The DNA of the CDR3 is TGTGCCAGCAGCCATCCCCGGGGGGTTTCCTATAATTCACCCCTCCACTTT.

The chain has TRBV7-6 and TRBJ2-1; D possibly matches TRBD1 or TRBD2 (5 bases each). Germline CDR1 SGHVS, CDR2 FNYEAQ. Trimming left V 3 bases short and J 5 bases short, with 14 bases between. The CDR3 extends over 15 amino acids. Written as DNA, the CDR3 is TGTGCCAGCAGCTTTACTCCGGGGCCGGACAATGAGCAGTTCTTC. This codes for CASSFTPGPDNEQFF.

This clone has just a few counts. The chain is built from TRBV10-2 and TRBJ2-1; TRBD2 agrees at 12 bases. The germline V gene has CDR1 WSHSY and CDR2 SAAADI. The CDR3 covers 15 residues. V lost 4 bases to trimming and J lost 4 bases; unmatched junction nucleotides: 2. CDR3 nucleotides: TGCGCCAGCAGTGGGCTAGCGGGAGGGTACAATGAGCAGTTCTTC. Translated: CASSGLAGGYNEQFF.

This clone was counted only a few times. This rearrangement joins TRBV4-3 to TRBJ2-1; 14 nucleotides line up with TRBD2. This CDR3 is built from 15 residues. The V segment lost 4 bases and the J segment 9 bases; nucleotides outside the gene matches: 5. Germline-derived CDR1 and CDR2 are LGHNA and YSLEER. The CDR3 loop is CASSLGTSGRGEQFF. The DNA for the CDR3 is TGCGCCAGCAGCCTTGGGACTAGCGGGAGAGGTGAGCAGTTCTTC.

The chain employs TRBV5-1 and TRBJ2-1; 8 bases line up with TRBD2. The CDR3 sequence is 17 residues long. With 0 bases clipped from V and 0 bases from J, the junction kept 5 bases outside the gene matches. The germline V gene has CDR1 SGHRS and CDR2 YFSETQ. The CDR3 loop reads CASSLAGAGASYNEQFF. In DNA form, the CDR3 reads TGCGCCAGCAGCTTGGCGGGAGCGGGAGCCTCCTACAATGAGCAGTTCTTC.

This clone was detected only a few times. The chain employs TRBV28 and TRBJ1-5; D call uncertain. Germline CDR1 reads MDHEN; CDR2 reads SYDVKM. The CDR3 sequence is 14 residues long. Trimming stripped 6 bases from V and 3 bases from J, with 12 bases between. The CDR3 DNA is TGTGCCAGCAGCAGGATGAGGGCCAATCAGCCCCAGCATTTT. Amino acid sequence: CASSRMRANQPQHF.

Worth noting for this clone: Since a much larger clone is just one base distant, this may be a read error. The V call is TRBV30, the J call TRBJ1-1; possibly TRBD1 for D (5 bases). This CDR3 has 14 residues. V was pared by 2 bases and J by 1 base, with 11 bases between. Per the germline V gene, CDR1 is GTSNPN and CDR2 is SVGIG (reference sequence). This CDR3 reads CAWSWDQGNTEAFF. The CDR3 region has the DNA TGTGCCTGGAGTTGGGATCAGGGGAACACTGAAGCTTTCTTT.